Given below is one TCR beta chain in context. Expressed TCRB transcripts were sequenced, since all the RNA that had been isolated was reverse transcribed. Profiling relied on immunoSEQ multiplex PCR, and the TCRdb table lists in-frame clones only, not all of them. Among about 220,000 clones listed, roughly a tenth were seen once. Germline lookup yields CDR1 LNHDA and CDR2 SQIVND (reference sequence). V gave up 1 base and J gave up 1 base; unmatched junction bases: 0. CDR3 length: 15 amino acids. These data originate in a study of beta chain features in type 1 diabetes. The chain uses TRBV19 and TRBJ2-1, with 8 bases matching TRBD2. The sequencing sample was made of central memory CD4+ T cells from blood. The source of this sequence is a man between 18 and 35 years old in good health. The CDR3: CASSIVAGSYNEQFF. The CDR3 DNA reads TGTGCCAGTAGTATAGTAGCGGGATCCTACAATGAGCAGTTCTTC.